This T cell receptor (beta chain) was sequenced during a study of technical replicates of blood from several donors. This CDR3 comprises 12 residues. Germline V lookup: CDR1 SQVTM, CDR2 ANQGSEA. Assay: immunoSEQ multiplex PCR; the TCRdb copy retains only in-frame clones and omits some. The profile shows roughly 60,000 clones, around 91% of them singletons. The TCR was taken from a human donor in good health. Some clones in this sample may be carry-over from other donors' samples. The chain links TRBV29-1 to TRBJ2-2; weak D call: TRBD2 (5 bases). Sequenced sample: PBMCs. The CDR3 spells CIATGNGGELFF. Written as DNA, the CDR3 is TGCATTGCCACGGGGAACGGCGGGGAGCTGTTTTTT.